These 15 T cell receptor beta chains originate from one sample sequenced in a study of cytomegalovirus exposure and HLA in healthy donors. This table comes from immunoSEQ multiplex PCR, and its TCRdb copy is limited to in-frame clones, with some not included. This sample has about 78,000 clones, with 90% to 97% found just once. The source material was PBMCs. All receptors derive from a young man in good health and CMV-seropositive.

This chain connects TRBV27 to TRBJ1-1; the D is unclear. Germline V gene data show CDR1 as MNHEY and CDR2 as SMNVEV (reference sequence). Trimming pared 2 bases from V and 0 bases from J, leaving 7 bases between. This CDR3 region has 14 residues. CDR3 loop: CASSLSPVNTEAFF. The CDR3 DNA sequence: TGTGCCAGCAGTTTAAGTCCGGTGAACACTGAAGCTTTCTTT.

The chain has TRBV21-1 and TRBJ2-3; the D call TRBD2 from the table was never checked on the DNA. TRBV21-1 is given as a pseudogene. The CDR3 consists of 20 residues. The CDR3 here is CASSKDIRSGRSSSTDTQYF. The CDR3 DNA reads TGTGCCAGCAGCAAAGATATTCGTAGCGGGAGGTCCTCTAGCACAGATACGCAGTATTTT.

This clone was recorded only once. The CDR3 loop reads CASSPNRLRHYEQYF. For the CDR3, the DNA is TGTGCCAGCTCGCCCAACCGGCTCAGACACTACGAGCAGTACTTC. The rearrangement links TRBV18 to TRBJ2-7, with D unresolved. V dropped 6 bases and J dropped 3 bases, with 18 bases sitting between them. CDR1 and CDR2 from the germline V gene are KGHSH and LQKENI. This CDR3 is 15 amino acids long.

This rearrangement joins TRBV7-2 to TRBJ2-7, with D uncertain. The CDR3 sequence is 12 residues long. Trimming pared 5 bases from V and 0 bases from J, leaving 5 bases between. Germline V gives CDR1 SGHTA, CDR2 FQGNSA. CDR3 amino acids: CASSRYSYEQYF. CDR3 sequence (DNA): TGTGCCAGCAGCCGGTACTCCTACGAGCAGTACTTC.

The V and J genes are TRBV4-1 and TRBJ1-2; no firm D call. Trimming cost V 3 bases and J 4 bases, with 9 bases left between them. The CDR3 is 13 residues long. Germline lookup yields CDR1 MGHRA and CDR2 YSYEKL. CDR3 DNA sequence: TGCGCCAGCAGCCAGGGTACAGCCTATGGCTACACCTTC. This sequence encodes CASSQGTAYGYTF.

The chain's CDR3 is CASSLRNAGEQYF. As DNA, the CDR3 is TGTGCCAGCAGCCTTCGCAACGCAGGAGAGCAGTACTTC. The chain links TRBV11-2 to TRBJ2-7; D gene unclear. Trimming pared 5 bases from V and 7 bases from J, leaving 15 bases between. Germline CDR1 SGHAT, CDR2 FQNNGV. The CDR3 length is 13 residues.

The chain carries TRBV11-2 and TRBJ2-7; 9 bases agree with TRBD1. V was clipped by 7 bases and J by 3 bases; unmatched bases: 13. This CDR3 comprises 16 residues. CDR1 and CDR2 (germline): SGHAT, FQNNGV. DNA for the CDR3: TGTGCCAGCATCTCCTATACGACAGGGGGGATCTACGAGCAGTACTTC. Encoded protein: CASISYTTGGIYEQYF.

The rearrangement uses TRBV11-2 and TRBJ2-3; D is perhaps TRBD1 (6 bases). CDR1 and CDR2 from the germline V gene are SGHAT and FQNNGV. V dropped 1 base and J dropped 3 bases, with 17 bases sitting between them. The CDR3 spans 17 residues. The CDR3 region is CASSLGVQGSLTDTQYF. The DNA for the CDR3 is TGTGCCAGCAGCTTAGGAGTACAGGGTTCGCTGACAGATACGCAGTATTTT.

This sequence joins TRBV15 and TRBJ1-2; 8 nucleotides align to TRBD1. Germline CDR1 and CDR2: LNHNV and YYDKDF (reference sequence). The CDR3 is 16 amino acids. The V gene end was trimmed by 1 base and the J gene end by 3 bases; junction bases not matched to a gene: 7. CDR3 amino acids: CATSRVTATGDYGYTF. The CDR3 coding sequence is TGTGCCACCAGCAGAGTAACGGCGACAGGGGACTATGGCTACACCTTC. The full variable domain, its missing parts supplied by reference TRBV15 and TRBJ1-2, is DAMVIQNPRYQVTQFGKPVTLSCSQTLNHNVMYWYQQKSSQAPKLLFHYYDKDFNNEADTPDNFQSRRPNTSFCFLDIRSPGLGDTAMYLCATSRVTATGDYGYTFGSGTRLTVV.

This clone was recorded once. This chain uses TRBV4-2 with TRBJ2-2; TRBD2 aligns across 11 bases. Losses at the gene ends were 7 bases for V and 0 bases for J; bases not matched to a gene: 10. Germline V lookup: CDR1 LGHNA, CDR2 YNFKEQ. The CDR3 is 18 residues long. The CDR3 reads CASTQGTSGNTNTGELFF. In DNA, the CDR3 is TGTGCCAGCACCCAGGGGACTAGCGGTAATACGAACACCGGGGAGCTGTTTTTT.

As DNA, the CDR3 is TGTGCCAGCGCCCCCCCGGGACAGGGAGGAGAAAAACTGTTTTTT. This sequence encodes CASAPPGQGGEKLFF. This sequence joins TRBV7-9 and TRBJ1-4; 9 bases are a match to TRBD1. The CDR3 totals 15 residues. The V gene's germline CDR1 is SEHNR and CDR2 FQNEAQ (reference sequence). Losses at the gene ends were 8 bases for V and 8 bases for J; bases not matched to a gene: 12.

This chain joins TRBV10-2 and TRBJ2-7; 10 nucleotides match TRBD1. The V gene's germline CDR1 is WSHSY and CDR2 SAAADI. This CDR3 comprises 14 residues. Germline trimming cut 6 bases from V and 5 bases from J; bases unmatched to any gene: 7. This CDR3 is CASSKGTGVDEQYF. CDR3 nucleotide sequence: TGCGCCAGCAGCAAAGGGACAGGGGTCGACGAGCAGTACTTC.

The chain combines TRBV11-2 with TRBJ1-4, with D possibly TRBD1 on 6 matching bases. This CDR3 has 15 amino acids. Trimming removed 5 bases from V and 6 bases from J, with 16 bases in between. Germline loops: CDR1 SGHAT, CDR2 FQNNGV. The CDR3 DNA reads as TGTGCCAGCAGCCTAACAGGCAGGGGAGATGAAAAACTGTTTTTT. Encoded protein: CASSLTGRGDEKLFF.

V is TRBV5-1 and J is TRBJ1-5; 7 bases align to TRBD1. The CDR3 contains 14 residues. Unmatched junction bases numbered 5, after V lost 5 bases and J lost 3 bases. CDR1 is SGHRS and CDR2 is YFSETQ in the germline V gene. CDR3 coding DNA: TGCGCCAGCAGTTACGGGACAGCCAATCAGCCCCAGCATTTT. This translates into CASSYGTANQPQHF.

The chain couples TRBV27 to TRBJ2-7; 13 bases line up with TRBD2. V lost 5 bases to trimming and J lost 4 bases; unmatched junction nucleotides: 5. Germline CDR1 is MNHEY and CDR2 is SMNVEV (reference sequence). The CDR3 is 15 residues long. Here the CDR3 DNA reads TGTGCCAGCAGTCTAGGACTAGCGGGAGCTTACGAGCAGTACTTC. Protein: CASSLGLAGAYEQYF.